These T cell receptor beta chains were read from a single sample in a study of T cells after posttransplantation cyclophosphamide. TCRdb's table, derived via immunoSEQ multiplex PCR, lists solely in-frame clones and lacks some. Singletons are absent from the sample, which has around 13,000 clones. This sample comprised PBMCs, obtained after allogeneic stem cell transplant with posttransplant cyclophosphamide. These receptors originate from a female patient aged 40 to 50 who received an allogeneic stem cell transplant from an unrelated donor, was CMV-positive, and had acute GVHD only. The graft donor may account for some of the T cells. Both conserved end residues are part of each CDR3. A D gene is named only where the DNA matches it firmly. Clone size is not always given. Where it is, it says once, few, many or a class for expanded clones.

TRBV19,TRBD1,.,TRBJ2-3,TGTGCCAGTAGTTCTCGCGGAGGGACAGGGAGCACAGATACGCAGTATTTT,CASSSRGGTGSTDTQYF
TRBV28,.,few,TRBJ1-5,TGTGCCAGCATCATTCGGGGGGTTGGACAGCCCCAGCATTTT,CASIIRGVGQPQHF
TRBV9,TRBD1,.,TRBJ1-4,TGTGCCAGCAGCCCGACAGGGGGGACTGAAAAACTGTTTTTT,CASSPTGGTEKLFF
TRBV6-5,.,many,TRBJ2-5,TGTGCCAGCAGTTACTCGATAGGGGCTCCGCAAGAGACCCAGTACTTC,CASSYSIGAPQETQYF
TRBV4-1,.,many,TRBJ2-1,TGCGCCAGCAGCCAATCATCCGCGAACAGGGACCCTGAGCAGTTCTTC,CASSQSSANRDPEQFF
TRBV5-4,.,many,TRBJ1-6,TGTGCCAGCAGCTTGGGCACGGTTTCACCCCTCCACTTT,CASSLGTVSPLHF
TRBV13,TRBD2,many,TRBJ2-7,TGTGCCAGCAGCTTACGGGGGAGGGCCGTCGAGCAGTACTTC,CASSLRGRAVEQYF
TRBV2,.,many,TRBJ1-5,TGTGCCAGCAGAGGGACGAACAGGGGCAATCAGCCCCAGCATTTT,CASRGTNRGNQPQHF
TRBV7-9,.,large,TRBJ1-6,TGTGCCAGCAGCGAACATGATGGGCAGGGAAGTCGTTCACCCCTCCACTTT,CASSEHDGQGSRSPLHF
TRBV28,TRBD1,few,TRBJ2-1,TGTGCCAGCAGCCCTCAGGGGGCCGGGTTCTACAATGAGCAGTTCTTC,CASSPQGAGFYNEQFF
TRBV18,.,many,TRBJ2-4,TGTGCCAGCTCGCGGTCACAGGAGAGAGACATTCAGTACTTC,CASSRSQERDIQYF